The T cell receptor beta chain described here comes from a study of glioma-infiltrating T cells after dendritic cell vaccination (TCRdb year 2016). Regarding the research as a whole: Of the 15 glioblastoma patients in the cohort, all drawn from Phase I and II dendritic cell vaccination trials, 9 were newly diagnosed and 6 had recurrent disease. To make the vaccine, monocyte-derived dendritic cells were cultured for 7 to 8 days with IL-4 and GM-CSF and then pulsed overnight with autologous tumor lysate. Three intradermal dendritic cell vaccine injections were administered to patients at biweekly intervals in the arm below the axilla. Autologous tumor lysate-pulsed dendritic cell vaccination was administered to the patients between the early 2000s and the early 2010s. TCR sequencing metrics, including TIL content and tumor-blood repertoire overlap, were correlated with survival after dendritic cell vaccination. In glioblastoma patients vaccinated with dendritic cells, deep sequencing of TCR beta CDR3 regions served to measure tumor-infiltrating lymphocyte content and to compare repertoires between tumor and blood. What the work shows at the level of the full study, not this receptor alone: The response model built on TCR overlap across three groups was characterized as speculative, with prospective validation still needed. The cohort was small and heterogeneous, with few patients having full blood and tumor sets and even fewer initial-recurrent tumor pairs. TCR clonality showed no direct relationship with survival, which suggests that a diverse polyclonal response may be important. After dendritic cell vaccination, a higher estimated pretreatment TIL content predicted longer time to progression and longer overall survival.

This clone showed up just a few times. Its antigen has not been determined. The sample holds no much larger clone one base away, and base qualities are not on file. TCRB CDR3 regions were amplified from 1.5 to 2 ug genomic DNA, or all available DNA if less, using the immunoSEQ assay. Multiplex PCR used 60 forward primers for TCR V beta segments and 13 reverse primers for J beta segments. To estimate the number of reads per starting template, synthetic control templates were added to each sample at limiting dilution. The Illumina HiSeq System generated sequencing reads of 87 bp. Per the original workflow: To remove PCR and sequencing errors, closely related sequences were merged with a nearest neighbor algorithm. TCR overlap was measured as the percentage of unique tumor TCR beta sequences also present in the same patient's peripheral blood. TCRdb holds this immuneACCESS table with in-frame rearrangements only. Some clones are missing; in checked studies, unresolved V genes explain under half, and the rest has no known cause. The V and J calls and clone size are taken from that table; D and trimming were inferred from the DNA. For this sample there are 93,000 or so clones; around 80% appear just once. Under 7% of the sample is in the top ten clones.

Patients were selected on the basis of adequate residual fresh-frozen tumor tissue and more than two years of available survival data. An isocitrate dehydrogenase mutation was not carried by any of the glioblastoma patients, although molecular status was otherwise variable. PBMC were collected before vaccination, two weeks after the third vaccination, and at tumor progression if tumor progression occurred. Genomic DNA was extracted with the Qiagen DNeasy Blood extraction Kit. CDR1 and CDR2, per the germline V gene, are SGHDT and YYEEEE. V drops 3 bases and J drops 5 bases, leaving 5 bases in between. The CDR3 holds 11 amino acids from the cysteine to the phenylalanine. The DNA shown is the 33-base CDR3, in frame from base 1.

This receptor was identified in a human donor with glioblastoma. The sequence is built from TRBV5-6 and TRBJ1-2; the D gene is unclear. The sequenced sample was blood, obtained before dendritic cell vaccination. CDR3 sequence: CASSYSYGYTF. The DNA is as follows: TGTGCCAGCAGCTACAGTTATGGCTACACCTTC.